This is a list of T cell receptor beta chains from one sample in a study of blood T cells in healthy people across ages. Using its own MiXCR run on the 5' RACE reads, TCRdb lists one record per CDR3 protein. The sample yields around 990,000 distinct CDR3 sequences, less than 45% seen once. Sequencing input: blood. The source is a man younger than 35 in good health. Each CDR3 is given without its conserved first and last residue.

J: TRBJ2-5; V: TRBV7-9; CDR3: ASSLPGDQETQY
J: TRBJ1-2; V: TRBV5-1; CDR3: ASSFGEGDGGYT
J: TRBJ1-2; V: TRBV7-8; CDR3: ASSDRQGYGYT
J: TRBJ2-1; V: TRBV27; CDR3: ASSYPGAGVNEQF
J: TRBJ2-3; V: TRBV6-1; CDR3: ASRLGGAETGYSTQY
J: TRBJ1-1; V: TRBV7-8; CDR3: ASSSTGGFVDTEAF
J: TRBJ2-1; V: TRBV4-2; CDR3: ASSPRTSGVNEQF
J: TRBJ2-1; V: TRBV9; CDR3: ASSVGDRVNEQF
J: TRBJ1-1; V: TRBV27; CDR3: ASSCFPGTEAF
J: TRBJ2-3; V: TRBV9; CDR3: ASSVESQGNTDTQY
J: -; V: TRBV20-1; CDR3: SARDGYGGARGNIQY
J: TRBJ1-3; V: TRBV4-3; CDR3: ASSQDPRDRGNTIY
J: TRBJ2-1; V: TRBV29-1; CDR3: SVLGAGKF
J: TRBJ1-2; V: TRBV7-9; CDR3: ASSNPGGFEGYT
J: TRBJ1-1; V: TRBV7-9; CDR3: ASSPDRSYKAF
J: TRBJ2-1; V: TRBV29-1; CDR3: SVEIGVSDEQF
J: TRBJ2-1; V: TRBV20-1; CDR3: SARLVSPGSYNEQF
J: TRBJ2-6; V: TRBV12-3/TRBV12-4; CDR3: AGRTFGAGANVLT
J: TRBJ1-1; V: TRBV20-1; CDR3: SAVRGRDTEAF
J: TRBJ1-2; V: TRBV3-1; CDR3: ASSQDVGGGNYGYT
J: TRBJ2-1; V: TRBV20-1; CDR3: SAARDRGFNEQF
J: TRBJ2-1; V: TRBV12-3/TRBV12-4; CDR3: ASSLTSGEQF
J: TRBJ2-1; V: TRBV4-2; CDR3: ASSPKRTGAYNEQF
J: TRBJ2-5; V: TRBV14; CDR3: ASSRRTSGGDEQY
J: TRBJ1-4; V: TRBV20-1; CDR3: SARGEKLF
J: TRBJ2-6; V: TRBV28; CDR3: ASSFRTGANVLT
J: TRBJ1-1; V: TRBV3-1; CDR3: ASSQERVTYTEAF
J: TRBJ2-7; V: TRBV27; CDR3: ASSSFGQDEQY
J: TRBJ2-3; V: TRBV14; CDR3: ASSLPTSGRGTQY
J: TRBJ2-3; V: TRBV6-2/TRBV6-3; CDR3: ASTTLTDTQY
J: TRBJ2-5; V: TRBV7-2; CDR3: ASSLAVRWYQETQY
J: TRBJ1-2; V: TRBV12-3/TRBV12-4; CDR3: ASSAGLKTGYT
J: TRBJ2-5; V: TRBV7-9; CDR3: ASSFTGHQETQY
J: TRBJ1-2; V: TRBV5-1; CDR3: ASSLGTQGNYGYT
J: TRBJ1-2; V: TRBV14; CDR3: ASSPRSGDGYT
J: TRBJ1-6; V: TRBV7-2; CDR3: ASSRSFSRGPNSPLH
J: TRBJ1-2; V: TRBV12-3/TRBV12-4; CDR3: ASSPGGAQYGYT
J: TRBJ2-4; V: TRBV5-1; CDR3: ASSSGPSGVKNIQY
J: TRBJ1-5; V: TRBV30; CDR3: AWSQEPGGQPQH
J: TRBJ1-2; V: TRBV20-1; CDR3: SATRTGLGGYT
J: TRBJ1-2; V: TRBV29-1; CDR3: SVEGGLYGYT
J: TRBJ1-2; V: TRBV6-2/TRBV6-3; CDR3: ASTKYSRYGYT
J: TRBJ2-3; V: TRBV25-1; CDR3: ASSVGRITDTQY